Below are 7 T cell receptor beta chains sequenced from a single sample in a study of technical replicates of blood from a handful of donors. The protocol was immunoSEQ multiplex PCR, while the TCRdb copy is restricted to in-frame clones and leaves out a portion. The sample records 80,000 to 95,000 clones, 92% being singletons. Input material: T cells isolated from PBMCs. Receptor source: a human donor in good health.

The V and J genes are TRBV14 and TRBJ1-4, with 7 bases that match TRBD1. Germline V gene lookup returns CDR1 SGHDN and CDR2 FVKESK. This CDR3 has 13 amino acids. V shed 6 bases and J 13 bases; nucleotides not matched to a gene: 11. CDR3 DNA sequence: TGTGCCAGCAGTCTCGCACTATACAGGGGACTGTTTTTT. Translating it yields CASSLALYRGLFF.

This sequence joins TRBV7-9 and TRBJ2-1; tentative D call: TRBD2 (5 bases). V lost 4 bases to trimming and J lost 9 bases, with 16 bases between them. Germline V gene sequence: CDR1 SEHNR, CDR2 FQNEAQ (reference sequence). CDR3 size: 14 residues. The chain's CDR3 is CASSYGVGYGEQFF. For the CDR3, the DNA is TGTGCCAGCAGCTACGGGGTCGGGTACGGTGAGCAGTTCTTC.

The chain joins TRBV4-1 to TRBJ1-1; D uncertain. The germline CDR1 and CDR2 sequences are MGHRA and YSYEKL. Trimming pared 4 bases from V and 0 bases from J, leaving 9 bases between. CDR3 size: 14 residues. The CDR3 DNA reads as TGCGCCAGCAGCCCCATTCGGTTGAACACTGAAGCTTTCTTT. This gives the protein CASSPIRLNTEAFF.

The V and J genes are TRBV11-1 and TRBJ2-3; weak D call: TRBD2 (5 bases). Germline assignment: CDR1 SGHAT and CDR2 FQDESV (reference sequence). V lost 6 bases to trimming and J lost 3 bases, with 13 bases between them. This CDR3 comprises 14 residues. CDR3 protein: CASRHRSGTDTQYF. Written as DNA, the CDR3 is TGTGCCAGCAGGCATCGCTCGGGGACAGATACGCAGTATTTT. Full variable domain (rest looked up from reference TRBV11-1 and TRBJ2-3): EAEVAQSPRYKITEKSQAVAFWCDPISGHATLYWYRQILGQGPELLVQFQDESVVDDSQLPKDRFSAERLKGVDSTLKIQPAELGDSAMYLCASRHRSGTDTQYFGPGTRLTVL.

This clone showed up just once. This rearrangement joins TRBV27 to TRBJ2-7; TRBD1 agrees at 9 bases. CDR3 size: 14 residues. Germline CDR1 MNHEY, CDR2 SMNVEV (reference sequence). V lost 6 bases to trimming and J lost 5 bases; unmatched junction nucleotides: 8. The CDR3 nucleotides read TGTGCCAGCAGCCGACCGGGACAGGGCCACGAGCAGTACTTC. Its translation: CASSRPGQGHEQYF.

This chain links TRBV2 with TRBJ1-2; D ambiguous. The CDR3 is 15 amino acids. CDR1 SNHLY and CDR2 FYNNEI come from the germline V gene. V lost 4 bases and J lost 8, with 20 bases in between. CDR3 loop: CASSAFDSETRGYTF. The CDR3 nucleotides are TGTGCCAGCAGTGCGTTTGACTCCGAAACTCGGGGCTACACCTTC.

The rearrangement uses TRBV5-1 and TRBJ2-7, with TRBD2 as a possible D gene (5 bases). V shed 3 bases and J shed 0 bases, with 10 bases lying between them. Germline CDR1 reads SGHRS; CDR2 reads YFSETQ. The CDR3 length is 14 residues. The DNA of the CDR3 is TGCGCCAGCAGCTCCGGGGTTAGCTCCTACGAGCAGTACTTC. Translating it yields CASSSGVSSYEQYF.